This T cell receptor (beta chain) appears in the sequencing data of a study of T-cell reconstitution after alpha-beta-depleted transplantation in children. Study-wide results and caveats: Recipient T cells and thymic progenitors that survived were the source of the high TCRbeta diversity seen at day 60 in some patients. From newly produced T cells came most of the T-cell counts and diversity one year after transplant. About two months after transplant, alpha-beta T cells reportedly came from several hundred expanded graft clones.

It was with unique molecular identifiers that the TCRbeta library was prepared. TCRdb fed the PCR reads into MiXCR, producing one record per CDR3 protein. The sample shows around 800,000 distinct CDR3 sequences, 15% to 20% of them seen only once. This clonotype was recorded many times. Its matching antigen is unknown. This CDR3 is 16 amino acids long. From germline, CDR1 is SGHRS and CDR2 YFSETQ. V dropped 0 bases and J dropped 2; count of bases not matched to a gene: 7. The chain joins TRBV5-1 to TRBJ2-7; 8 nucleotides align to TRBD1. Sequenced material: PBMCs, mostly from graft donor cells, taken 360 days after TCRalphabeta/CD19-depleted stem cell transplant. The sequence was obtained from a male patient younger than 18 who had a stem cell transplant for acute lymphoblastic leukemia, so the T cells may come from the graft donor. As DNA, the CDR3 is TGCGCCAGCAGCTTGGCCCCCGGGACAGGAGCCTACGAGCAGTACTTC. It translates to CASSLAPGTGAYEQYF.